The clone carrying this TCR beta chain was seen repeatedly, ten times or more. The data derive from a study of read filtering for tumor transcriptome and immune sequencing. Trimming removed 0 bases from V and 11 bases from J, with 11 bases in between. Germline CDR1 reads LGHDT; CDR2 reads YNNKEL (reference sequence). CDR3 length equals 13 residues. From about 400 ng of RNA, a library with molecular barcoded alpha/delta and beta/gamma adaptors was made. Via MiXCR, TCRdb re-called the reads, giving one row per CDR3 protein. Here the sample spans 130,000 or so distinct CDR3 sequences, 13% being singletons.

Material for sequencing was a population of CD138-negative cells sorted from bone marrow. The origin of this receptor is a donor at least 40 years old with multiple myeloma. The chain uses TRBV3-1 and TRBJ2-1, with D unresolved. CDR3 residues: CASSQDLGAKQFF. The CDR3, as DNA: TGTGCCAGCAGCCAAGATCTGGGCGCGAAGCAGTTCTTC.